This passage covers 5 T cell receptor beta chains from one sample sequenced in a study of Ad26.COV2.S vaccination and SARS-CoV-2 variants. Noted treatment: about 20 received Ad26.COV2.S at low or high dose, single or two shots; roughly 5 received placebo; per-sample allocation not given. Sampling happened 63 days after the first vaccine or placebo injection. Libraries were prepared by immunoSEQ multiplex PCR; TCRdb keeps only in-frame clonotypes and omits some of them. The profile shows more than 250,000 clones, around 87% of them singletons. Specimen: peripheral blood, collected in a trial of Ad26.COV2.S vaccine versus placebo. The source is a person between 18 and 60 years old who received the Ad26.COV2.S COVID-19 vaccine or a placebo.

The chain links TRBV19 to TRBJ1-5; tentatively, D is TRBD1 (5 bases). This CDR3 comprises 17 residues. With 7 bases removed from V and 1 base from J, the gap between germline ends came to 20 bases. Germline loops: CDR1 LNHDA, CDR2 SQIVND (reference sequence). CDR3 nucleotide sequence: TGTGCCAGTAAGGGAGATTGGGGCGTGGGGAGCAATCAGCCCCAGCATTTT. It specifies CASKGDWGVGSNQPQHF.

This chain connects TRBV19 to TRBJ1-2; D not resolved. V shed 7 bases and J shed 8 bases, with 23 bases lying between them. CDR1 is LNHDA, CDR2 SQIVND, per germline (reference sequence). This CDR3 spans 15 amino acids. CDR3 amino acids: CASTTLRGRPLGYTF. The CDR3, as DNA: TGTGCCAGTACGACCCTCCGAGGGCGGCCCCTAGGCTACACCTTC.

This chain joins TRBV30 and TRBJ2-7; D tentatively reads TRBD1 or TRBD2 (6 bases each). Per the germline V gene, CDR1 is GTSNPN and CDR2 is SVGIG (reference sequence). The CDR3 covers 15 residues. Trimming shortened V by 4 bases and J by 3 bases, and 19 bases separated the two germline ends. The CDR3 reads CAWTPDFGGLYEQYF. The CDR3 DNA follows: TGTGCCTGGACCCCGGACTTCGGGGGCCTCTACGAGCAGTACTTC.

This chain joins TRBV11-2 and TRBJ2-7; 8 bases match TRBD1. This CDR3 comprises 15 residues. The junction had 4 bases not matched to a gene; V was cut back by 1 base and J by 2 bases. Germline V gene sequence: CDR1 SGHAT, CDR2 FQNNGV. CDR3 protein: CASSLGTGRTYEQYF. DNA for the CDR3: TGTGCCAGCAGCTTAGGGACAGGGCGCACCTACGAGCAGTACTTC.

The chain links TRBV28 to TRBJ1-1; D unclear. CDR1 MDHEN and CDR2 SYDVKM come from the germline V gene. V lost 5 bases and J lost 1, with 8 bases in between. This CDR3 has 13 residues. CDR3 residues: CASSTPPNTEAFF. CDR3 nucleotides: TGTGCCAGCAGTACGCCACCGAACACTGAAGCTTTCTTT.